The entry that follows covers one TCR beta chain sequence. The record originates from a study of blood T cell repertoires in COVID-19. Study summary: Whether acute or convalescent, the COVID-19 samples came from the United States, Italy and Spain. Sample material is recorded as cDNA or gDNA derived from T cells, B-cell-depleted T cells, or PBMCs.

As processed by the authors: Estimates of nucleated cell counts were drawn from the amplification of reference gene primers. Generated by immunoSEQ multiplex PCR, the TCRdb table keeps only in-frame clones and is missing some. That table furnishes V, J and clone size, whereas the DNA furnished D and trimming. The data hold roughly 190,000 clones, with 75% to 85% observed a single time. The sequenced sample consisted of peripheral blood. This clonotype was sampled from a man between 60 and 70 years old with acute or convalescent COVID-19.

CDR3 nucleotides: TGTGCCAGCAGCCCTGGACTAACGGCGGGGGATGAGCAGTTCTTC. Amino acid sequence: CASSPGLTAGDEQFF. The chain links TRBV7-3 to TRBJ2-1; 7 bases agree with TRBD2. Germline lookup yields CDR1 SGHTA and CDR2 FQGTGA. CDR3 length: 15 amino acids. The V segment lost 5 bases and the J segment 8 bases; nucleotides outside the gene matches: 12.